This TCR beta chain was identified during a study of early T cells in non-severe SARS-CoV-2 infection. Overall study context: Bulk RNA taken from unsorted whole blood was sequenced, leaving chains unpaired.

This clonotype was observed a single time. TCRdb called the 5' RACE reads again in MiXCR, with one record for every CDR3 protein. Here the sample spans 49,000 or so distinct CDR3 sequences, under 7% being singletons. The germline gives CDR1 SGHVS, CDR2 FNYEAQ. The CDR3 is 14 amino acids. The V end lost 5 bases, the J end lost 5 bases, and 15 bases lay between the germline ends. This TCR was sampled from an adult who was a healthcare worker with PCR-confirmed SARS-CoV-2 infection or an uninfected control (not recorded which). The sequences come from whole blood, collected at baseline. This rearrangement joins TRBV7-6 to TRBJ1-1, with D tentatively TRBD1 (6 bases). As DNA, the CDR3 is TGTGCCAGCAGCCCCGAGGGGGGTGGGACTGAAGCTTTCTTT. Amino acid sequence: CASSPEGGGTEAFF.